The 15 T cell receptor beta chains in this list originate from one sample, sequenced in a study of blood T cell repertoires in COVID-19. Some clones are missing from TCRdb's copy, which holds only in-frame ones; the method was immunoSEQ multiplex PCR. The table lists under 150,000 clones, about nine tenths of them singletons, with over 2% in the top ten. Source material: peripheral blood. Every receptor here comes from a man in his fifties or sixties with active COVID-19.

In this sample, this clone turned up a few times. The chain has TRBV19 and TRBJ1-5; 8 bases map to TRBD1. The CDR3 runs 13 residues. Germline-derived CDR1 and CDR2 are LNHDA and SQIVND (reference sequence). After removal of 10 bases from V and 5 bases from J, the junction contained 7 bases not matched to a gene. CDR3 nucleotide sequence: TGTGCCACCTCGTTGGACAGGGATCAGCCCCAGCATTTT. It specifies CATSLDRDQPQHF.

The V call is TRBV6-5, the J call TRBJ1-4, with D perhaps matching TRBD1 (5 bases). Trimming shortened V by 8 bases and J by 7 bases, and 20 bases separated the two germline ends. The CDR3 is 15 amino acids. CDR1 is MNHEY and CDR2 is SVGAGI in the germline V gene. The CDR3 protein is CASSNPLGGGEKLFF. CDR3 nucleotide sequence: TGTGCCAGCTCGAACCCCCTGGGGGGTGGTGAAAAACTGTTTTTT.

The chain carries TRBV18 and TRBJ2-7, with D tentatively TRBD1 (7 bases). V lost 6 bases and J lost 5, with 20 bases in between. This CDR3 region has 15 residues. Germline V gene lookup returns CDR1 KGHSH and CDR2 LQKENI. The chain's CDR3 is CASSRQGEVIDEQYF. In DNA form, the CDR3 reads TGTGCCAGCTCTCGTCAGGGGGAGGTTATCGACGAGCAGTACTTC.

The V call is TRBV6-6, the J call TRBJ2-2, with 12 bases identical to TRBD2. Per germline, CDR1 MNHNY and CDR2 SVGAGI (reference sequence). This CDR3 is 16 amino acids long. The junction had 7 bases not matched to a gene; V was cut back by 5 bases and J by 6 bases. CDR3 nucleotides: TGTGCCAGCAGTGGCCGACTAGCGGGGGTTGCCGGGGAGCTGTTTTTT. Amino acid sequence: CASSGRLAGVAGELFF.

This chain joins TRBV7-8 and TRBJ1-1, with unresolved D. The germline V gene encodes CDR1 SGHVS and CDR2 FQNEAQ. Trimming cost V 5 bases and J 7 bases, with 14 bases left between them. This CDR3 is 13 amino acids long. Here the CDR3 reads CASSPRERGEAFF. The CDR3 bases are TGTGCCAGCAGCCCCAGAGAGCGGGGTGAAGCTTTCTTT. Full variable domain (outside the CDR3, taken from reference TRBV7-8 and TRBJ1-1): GAGVSQSPRYKVAKRGQDVALRCDPISGHVSLFWYQQALGQGPEFLTYFQNEAQLDKSGLPSDRFFAERPEGSVSTLKIQRTQQEDSAVYLCASSPRERGEAFFGQGTRLTVV.

The CDR3 nucleotides are TGTGCCAGCAGCCCGAGGACAGTTTCTGGAAACACCATATATTTT. Protein product: CASSPRTVSGNTIYF. This chain connects TRBV9 to TRBJ1-3, with D possibly matching TRBD1 (6 bases). V was pared by 4 bases and J by 1 base, with 12 bases between. This CDR3 has 15 amino acids. In germline, CDR1 is SGDLS, CDR2 YYNGEE.

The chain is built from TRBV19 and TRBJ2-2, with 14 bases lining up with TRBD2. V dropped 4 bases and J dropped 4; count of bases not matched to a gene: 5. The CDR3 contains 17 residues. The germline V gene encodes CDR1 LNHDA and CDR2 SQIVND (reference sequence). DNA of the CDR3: TGTGCCAGTAGTACCCGGGGACTAGCGGGAGCCACCGGGGAGCTGTTTTTT. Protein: CASSTRGLAGATGELFF.

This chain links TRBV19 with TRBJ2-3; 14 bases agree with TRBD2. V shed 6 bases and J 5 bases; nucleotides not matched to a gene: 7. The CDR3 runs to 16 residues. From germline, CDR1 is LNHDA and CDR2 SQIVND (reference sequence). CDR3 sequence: CASRQRLAGGRDTQYF. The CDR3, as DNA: TGTGCCAGTAGACAGCGACTAGCGGGGGGGCGAGATACGCAGTATTTT.

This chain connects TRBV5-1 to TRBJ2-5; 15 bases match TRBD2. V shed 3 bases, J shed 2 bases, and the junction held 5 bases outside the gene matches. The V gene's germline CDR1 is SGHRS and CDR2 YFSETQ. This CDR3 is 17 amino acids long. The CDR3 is CASSWGTSGGPQETQYF. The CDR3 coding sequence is TGCGCCAGCAGCTGGGGGACTAGCGGGGGGCCTCAAGAGACCCAGTACTTC.

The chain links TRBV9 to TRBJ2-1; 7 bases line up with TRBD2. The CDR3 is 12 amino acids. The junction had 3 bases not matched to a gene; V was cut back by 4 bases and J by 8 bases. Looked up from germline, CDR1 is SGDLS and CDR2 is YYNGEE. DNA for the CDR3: TGTGCCAGCAGCCGTCGGGAGGATGAGCAGTTCTTC. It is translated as CASSRREDEQFF.

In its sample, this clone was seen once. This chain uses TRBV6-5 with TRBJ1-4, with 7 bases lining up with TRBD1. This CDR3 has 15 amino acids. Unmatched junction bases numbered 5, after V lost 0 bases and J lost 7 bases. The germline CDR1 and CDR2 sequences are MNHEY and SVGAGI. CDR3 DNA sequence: TGTGCCAGCAGTTACTCGGAGACAGGGAGTGAAAAACTGTTTTTT. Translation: CASSYSETGSEKLFF.

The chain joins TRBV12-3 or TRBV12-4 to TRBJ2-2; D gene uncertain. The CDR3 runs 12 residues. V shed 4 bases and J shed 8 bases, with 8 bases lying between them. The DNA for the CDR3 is TGTGCCAGCAGTTCCGACTGGGGGGAGCTGTTTTTT. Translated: CASSSDWGELFF.

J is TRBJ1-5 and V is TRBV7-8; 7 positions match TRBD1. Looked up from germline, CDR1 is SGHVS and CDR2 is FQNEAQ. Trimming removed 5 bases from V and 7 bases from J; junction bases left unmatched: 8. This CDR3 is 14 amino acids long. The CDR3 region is CASSPLDREQPQHF. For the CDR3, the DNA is TGTGCCAGCAGCCCTCTTGACAGGGAGCAGCCCCAGCATTTT.

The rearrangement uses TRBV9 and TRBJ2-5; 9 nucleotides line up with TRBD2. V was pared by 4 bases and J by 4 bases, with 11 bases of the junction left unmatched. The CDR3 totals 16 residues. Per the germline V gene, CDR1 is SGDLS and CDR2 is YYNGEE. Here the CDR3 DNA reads TGTGCCAGCAGCCCCCGGGCGGGGGGGCTATCAGAGACCCAGTACTTC. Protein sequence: CASSPRAGGLSETQYF.

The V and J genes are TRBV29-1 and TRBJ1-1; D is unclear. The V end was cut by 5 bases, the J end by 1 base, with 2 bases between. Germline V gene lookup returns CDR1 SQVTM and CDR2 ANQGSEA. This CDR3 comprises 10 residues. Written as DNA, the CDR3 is TGCAGCGTTCGGAACACTGAAGCTTTCTTT. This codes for CSVRNTEAFF.